One T cell receptor beta chain is described in this entry. The antigen is unknown. Together with a sample-barcoded 5' primer, a J-beta primer mix was included in a second PCR lasting about 7 to 12 cycles. TCRdb redid the calling of the 5' RACE reads with MiXCR, one entry per CDR3 protein. Of roughly 1.7 million distinct CDR3 sequences listed, 34% are singletons. This entry is derived from a study of blood T cells in healthy people across ages. V lost 5 bases to trimming and J lost 5 bases, with 12 bases between them. Germline V CDR1 and CDR2: SGHAT, FQNNGV. CDR3 length equals 13 residues. Study-wide results and limits: With unsorted PBMCs, a conclusive comparison of naive versus antigen-experienced cells was not possible. There were more naive CD4+ cells and higher diversity in long-lived donors than in aged donors.

The sequencing sample was made of blood. V is TRBV11-2 and J is TRBJ2-5; D is unresolved. This TCR was sampled from a woman between 25 and 40 years old in good health. CDR3 residues: CASSTDTGETQYF. Here the CDR3 DNA reads TGTGCCAGCAGCACCGACACCGGGGAGACCCAGTACTTC.